These 16 T cell receptor beta chains were sequenced from one sample in a study of monozygotic twins with inflammatory bowel disease. Reanalyzing the 5' RACE reads, TCRdb keeps one entry per CDR3 protein, without DNA. Its table records 110,000 to 150,000 distinct CDR3 sequences. The sequencing input was blood. The receptor set was obtained from a human donor with ulcerative colitis or Crohn's disease, or a healthy co-twin of an affected twin (not recorded which).

This chain's CDR3 is CASSQVRTGRYEQYF. The rearrangement links TRBV4-2 to TRBJ2-7; the TCRdb call, TRBD1, lacks DNA for checking. This CDR3 has 15 residues. Germline CDR1 is LGHNA and CDR2 is YNFKEQ.

The chain links TRBV7-3 to TRBJ2-3; TCRdb designates TRBD2, a call that cannot be tested without DNA. The CDR3 runs to 14 residues. The germline V gene encodes CDR1 SGHTA and CDR2 FQGTGA. CDR3 sequence reads: CASSPALREDTQYF.

J is TRBJ2-2 and V is TRBV5-1. The CDR3 extends over 15 amino acids. CDR1 is SGHRS, CDR2 YFSETQ, per germline. The CDR3 spells CASSLFPGNTGELFF.

V is TRBV28 and J is TRBJ1-4; TCRdb proposes TRBD1, but this gene call is untestable without DNA. CDR1 and CDR2 (germline): MDHEN, SYDVKM. The CDR3 consists of 16 residues. The CDR3 sequence is CASREVRDRVDEKLFF.

The V gene is TRBV20-1, the J gene TRBJ2-1; TCRdb indicates TRBD2, and absent DNA this call remains unverified. The CDR3 consists of 15 residues. Germline loops: CDR1 DFQATT, CDR2 SNEGSKA (reference sequence). The CDR3 here is CSAIHHLGLVNEQFF.

CDR3 protein: CASSFGGQGGYEQYF. The chain couples TRBV5-1 to TRBJ2-7; TCRdb's D gene call, TRBD1, goes unchecked for lack of DNA. CDR1 SGHRS and CDR2 YFSETQ come from the germline V gene. The CDR3 spans 15 residues. Full variable domain (missing parts from reference TRBV5-1 and TRBJ2-7): KAGVTQTPRYLIKTRGQQVTLSCSPISGHRSVSWYQQTPGQGLQFLFEYFSETQRNKGNFPGRFSGRQFSNSRSEMNVSTLELGDSALYLCASSFGGQGGYEQYFGPGTRLTVT.

CDR3 region: CASSSLIQREWYEQYF. This chain uses TRBV6-5 with TRBJ2-7; TCRdb outputs TRBD2, but without DNA this stays unchecked. Germline values: CDR1 MNHEY, CDR2 SVGAGI. The CDR3 has 16 residues.

Here the CDR3 reads CSSGGNKETQYF. The rearrangement uses TRBV29-1 and TRBJ2-5; TCRdb proposes TRBD1, but this gene call is untestable without DNA. The CDR3 contains 12 residues. Germline CDR1 reads SQVTM; CDR2 reads ANQGSEA.

The rearrangement joins TRBV11-3 to TRBJ2-1; TCRdb names TRBD2, which stays unverified in the absence of DNA. Germline lookup yields CDR1 SGHNT and CDR2 YENEEA. The length of the CDR3 is 13 residues. The CDR3 is CASSRLASNEQFF.

V and J are TRBV21-1 and TRBJ2-5; TCRdb names TRBD2, which stays unverified in the absence of DNA. TRBV21-1 is an annotated pseudogene. This CDR3 region has 15 residues. CDR3 sequence: CASSRPSDKEETQYF.

The chain employs TRBV2 and TRBJ1-5. Germline assignment: CDR1 SNHLY and CDR2 FYNNEI. This CDR3 has 14 residues. CDR3 residues: CASRGDFRNQPQHF.

The CDR3: CASSLGQGNISPLHF. The chain is built from TRBV5-4 and TRBJ1-6; without DNA, the TCRdb call of TRBD1 cannot be checked. CDR1 is SGHNT and CDR2 is YYREEE in the germline V gene (reference sequence). The CDR3 has 15 amino acids. Based on the CDR3 plus reference TRBV5-4 and TRBJ1-6, the full variable domain is ETGVTQSPTHLIKTRGQQVTLRCSSQSGHNTVSWYQQALGQGPQFIFQYYREEENGRGNFPPRFSGLQFPNYSSELNVNALELDDSALYLCASSLGQGNISPLHFGNGTRLTVT.

This sequence joins TRBV20-1 and TRBJ2-7; there is no DNA to check the TCRdb D call of TRBD2. Looked up from germline, CDR1 is DFQATT and CDR2 is SNEGSKA (reference sequence). CDR3 length: 13 amino acids. CDR3 region: CSANLAGAGEQYF.

The chain links TRBV11-1 to TRBJ2-1; the D call from TCRdb, TRBD2, cannot be confirmed without DNA. The CDR3 sequence is 17 residues long. Germline assignment: CDR1 SGHAT and CDR2 FQDESV (reference sequence). CDR3 protein: CASSRAPLAGGGNEQFF.

The chain uses TRBV7-2 and TRBJ2-1; TCRdb selects TRBD1, and the lack of DNA leaves this call unchecked. The CDR3 totals 16 residues. CDR1 and CDR2 from the germline V gene are SGHTA and FQGNSA. CDR3 sequence reads: CASSLSGGASYNEQFF.

The chain employs TRBV5-1 and TRBJ2-7; TCRdb picks TRBD1, but there is no DNA to check that call. The germline V gene has CDR1 SGHRS and CDR2 YFSETQ. The CDR3 is 16 amino acids. CDR3 in amino acids: CASSGLGGGRVYEQYF. The full variable domain, with the rest looked up from reference TRBV5-1 and TRBJ2-7, is KAGVTQTPRYLIKTRGQQVTLSCSPISGHRSVSWYQQTPGQGLQFLFEYFSETQRNKGNFPGRFSGRQFSNSRSEMNVSTLELGDSALYLCASSGLGGGRVYEQYFGPGTRLTVT.